This entry lists 14 T cell receptor beta chains sequenced from one sample in a study of regulatory T cells in long-lasting Graves disease. Documented time point: newly diagnosed GD, antithyroid drugs for less than 3 months. PBMC RNA was the source of the TCR library. Assembly of TCR beta libraries relied on iRepertoire HTBI primers together with Arm-PCR of CDR3 regions. TCRdb recomputed calls from the multiplex PCR reads with MiXCR, one row per CDR3 protein. The sample carries about 560,000 distinct CDR3 sequences, about 16% recorded once. These data are also associated with another study on T cells in Graves' hyperthyroidism and ophthalmopathy.

The sample here was peripheral blood mononuclear cells (PBMCs), taken at new diagnosis, from a patient treated with antithyroid drugs. These receptors were obtained from a man in his late teens or twenties with Graves disease.

This clonotype has at least ten counts. This rearrangement joins TRBV11-1 to TRBJ2-1; D is unresolved. V was clipped by 11 bases and J by 8 bases, with 25 bases between them. The CDR3 totals 15 residues. In germline, CDR1 is SGHAT, CDR2 FQDESV (reference sequence). Here the CDR3 reads CASLNSRTEDHEQFF. In DNA form, the CDR3 reads TGTGCCTCCCTAAATTCCCGAACTGAGGACCATGAGCAGTTCTTC. Complete variable domain (other parts from reference TRBV11-1 and TRBJ2-1): EAEVAQSPRYKITEKSQAVAFWCDPISGHATLYWYRQILGQGPELLVQFQDESVVDDSQLPKDRFSAERLKGVDSTLKIQPAELGDSAMYLCASLNSRTEDHEQFFGPGTRLTVL.

This clonotype was detected ten times or more. The gene calls are TRBV7-8 and TRBJ2-5; D might be TRBD1 (6 bases). Germline-derived CDR1 and CDR2 are SGHVS and FQNEAQ. Trimming removed 4 bases from V and 5 bases from J, with 14 bases in between. This CDR3 is 14 amino acids long. This chain's CDR3 is CASSYQGRRETQYF. DNA for the CDR3: TGTGCCAGCAGCTATCAGGGGCGGCGGGAGACCCAGTACTTC. Supplemented by reference TRBV7-8 and TRBJ2-5, the full variable domain reads GAGVSQSPRYKVAKRGQDVALRCDPISGHVSLFWYQQALGQGPEFLTYFQNEAQLDKSGLPSDRFFAERPEGSVSTLKIQRTQQEDSAVYLCASSYQGRRETQYFGPGTRLLVL.

This clonotype was counted at least ten times. The chain carries TRBV12-3 or TRBV12-4 and TRBJ2-1; D unresolved. Trimming pared 3 bases from V and 7 bases from J, leaving 7 bases between. This CDR3 comprises 12 residues. The CDR3 here is CASSFSENEQFF. CDR3 sequence (DNA): TGTGCCAGCAGTTTCTCAGAAAATGAGCAGTTCTTC.

V and J are TRBV3-1 and TRBJ1-6; tentative D call: TRBD1 (5 bases). This CDR3 has 13 residues. The germline CDR1 and CDR2 sequences are LGHDT and YNNKEL (reference sequence). V was shortened by 9 bases and J by 8 bases, with 14 bases between the two germline ends. The CDR3 DNA reads as TGTGCCAGTGGACCCTCGGGGGATTCACCCCTCCACTTT. Translation gives CASGPSGDSPLHF.

V and J are TRBV4-1 and TRBJ2-3; no clear D gene. The CDR3 sequence is 15 residues long. Germline CDR1 reads MGHRA; CDR2 reads YSYEKL. Trimming removed 4 bases from V and 0 bases from J, with 11 bases in between. CDR3 in amino acids: CASSPQTPSTDTQYF. CDR3 nucleotide sequence: TGCGCCAGCAGCCCTCAGACTCCTAGCACAGATACGCAGTATTTT.

This chain connects TRBV28 to TRBJ1-5; the D gene is possibly TRBD1 (5 bases). Germline loops: CDR1 MDHEN, CDR2 SYDVKM. There are 15 residues in the CDR3. V lost 5 bases, J lost 2 bases, and 13 bases lay in between. CDR3 loop: CASSLAGDRNQPQHF. CDR3 coding DNA: TGTGCCAGCAGTCTGGCGGGGGACCGCAATCAGCCCCAGCATTTT.

This clonotype was found a few times. CDR3 protein: CASSQAVGTEAFF. CDR3 nucleotide sequence: TGTGCCAGCAGCCAAGCCGTGGGAACTGAAGCTTTCTTT. The chain joins TRBV14 to TRBJ1-1; the D is unclear. CDR1 SGHDN and CDR2 FVKESK come from the germline V gene. Trimming removed 1 base from V and 5 bases from J, with 8 bases in between. The CDR3 spans 13 residues.

This clonotype has at least ten counts. This chain uses TRBV20-1 with TRBJ1-5, with D uncertain. V gave up 1 base and J gave up 3 bases, with 7 bases separating them. The CDR3 totals 13 residues. Germline values: CDR1 DFQATT, CDR2 SNEGSKA (reference sequence). CDR3 sequence (DNA): TGCAGTGCTAGAGGGGCCACCAATCAGCCCCAGCATTTT. The encoded protein is CSARGATNQPQHF.

This clonotype was observed many times. The V call is TRBV27, the J call TRBJ2-2; 9 bases fit TRBD1. The germline gives CDR1 MNHEY, CDR2 SMNVEV (reference sequence). Trimming removed 6 bases from V and 1 base from J; junction bases left unmatched: 3. The CDR3 consists of 15 residues. Written as DNA, the CDR3 is TGTGCCAGCAGGAAGGGACAGGGGAACACCGGGGAGCTGTTTTTT. This translates into CASRKGQGNTGELFF.

This clonotype was counted between two and nine times. This rearrangement joins TRBV10-2 to TRBJ2-1; 11 positions agree with TRBD2. The CDR3 sequence is 14 residues long. Germline assignment: CDR1 WSHSY and CDR2 SAAADI. After removal of 6 bases from V and 9 bases from J, the junction contained 7 bases not matched to a gene. CDR3 nucleotides: TGCGCCAGCAGACGGGGACTAGCGGCGGGTGAGCAGTTCTTC. Protein product: CASRRGLAAGEQFF.

This clonotype has at least ten counts. CDR3 amino acids: CASSSPSEPNEQFF. The CDR3 coding sequence is TGTGCCAGCAGTTCGCCTAGCGAACCCAATGAGCAGTTCTTC. This chain joins TRBV28 and TRBJ2-1, with D possibly matching TRBD2 (6 bases). This CDR3 has 14 residues. V lost 4 bases and J 6 bases, leaving 13 bases between the germline ends. CDR1 and CDR2 (germline): MDHEN, SYDVKM.

This clonotype was seen a handful of times. The chain is built from TRBV9 and TRBJ1-1; tentatively, D is TRBD1 (6 bases). V was cut by 0 bases and J by 3 bases, with 15 bases left in between. The CDR3 is 16 residues long. Germline V gene sequence: CDR1 SGDLS, CDR2 YYNGEE. CDR3: CASSVAQGTTYTEAFF. The CDR3 nucleotides read TGTGCCAGCAGCGTAGCTCAGGGGACAACTTACACTGAAGCTTTCTTT.

There are a few counts of this clonotype. J is TRBJ2-7 and V is TRBV6-1, with 8 bases identical to TRBD2. Per germline, CDR1 MNHNS and CDR2 SASEGT. V shed 5 bases and J 5 bases; nucleotides not matched to a gene: 11. This CDR3 comprises 15 residues. The CDR3 nucleotides read TGTGCCAGCAGTCGTAGCGGGACCCGAGCCCACGAGCAGTACTTC. This sequence encodes CASSRSGTRAHEQYF.

This clonotype was observed many times. The J gene is TRBJ1-6, the V gene TRBV6-1; 7 bases align to TRBD1. CDR3 length: 17 residues. CDR1 and CDR2 from the germline V gene are MNHNS and SASEGT. After removal of 5 bases from V and 0 bases from J, the junction contained 7 bases not matched to a gene. The DNA for the CDR3 is TGTGCCAGCAGTAGACAGGGTTTCAGCTCCTATAATTCACCCCTCCACTTT. Its translation is CASSRQGFSSYNSPLHF.